The 2 T cell receptor beta chains presented below share a single source sample, sequenced in a study of shared clonotypes between healthy human individuals. Produced via immunoSEQ multiplex PCR; TCRdb's table is partial and in-frame only. The data contain approximately 940,000 clones, 60% to 85% of them singletons. The specimen was memory CD4+ T cells sorted from blood. Specified subset: CD45RA-negative fraction. These receptor sequences come from a man younger than 35 in good health.

CDR3 DNA: TGTGCCAGCAGCTCTAGGAGAAGGGGTGATGAGCAGTTCTTC. This translates into CASSSRRRGDEQFF. The chain carries TRBV7-6 and TRBJ2-1, with D perhaps TRBD1 (5 bases). CDR1 and CDR2 from the germline V gene are SGHVS and FNYEAQ. The CDR3 spans 14 residues. Deletions cut 4 bases from V and 8 bases from J, with 15 bases between.

V and J are TRBV18 and TRBJ2-6; possible D gene TRBD1, 6 bases. Germline lookup yields CDR1 KGHSH and CDR2 LQKENI. With 6 bases removed from V and 4 bases from J, the gap between germline ends came to 25 bases. This CDR3 spans 19 amino acids. The CDR3 region has the DNA TGTGCCAGCTCGAGATTCACGGGACACCCGCGGTCGGGGGCCAACGTCCTGACTTTC. The encoded protein is CASSRFTGHPRSGANVLTF. Full variable domain (missing parts from reference TRBV18 and TRBJ2-6): NAGVMQNPRHLVRRRGQEARLRCSPMKGHSHVYWYRQLPEEGLKFMVYLQKENIIDESGMPKERFSAEFPKEGPSILRIQQVVRGDSAAYFCASSRFTGHPRSGANVLTFGAGSRLTVL.